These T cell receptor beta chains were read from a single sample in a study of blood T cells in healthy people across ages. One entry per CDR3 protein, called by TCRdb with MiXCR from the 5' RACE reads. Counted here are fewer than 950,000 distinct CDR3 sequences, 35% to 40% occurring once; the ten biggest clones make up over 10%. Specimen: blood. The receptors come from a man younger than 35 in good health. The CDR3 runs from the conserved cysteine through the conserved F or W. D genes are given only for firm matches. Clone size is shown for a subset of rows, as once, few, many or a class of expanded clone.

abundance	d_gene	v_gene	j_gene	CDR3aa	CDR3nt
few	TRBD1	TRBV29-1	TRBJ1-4	CSVEGTGNEKLFF	TGCAGCGTTGAGGGGACAGGGAATGAAAAACTGTTTTTT
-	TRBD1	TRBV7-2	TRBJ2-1	CASSPQRDRWNEQFF	TGTGCCAGCAGCCCTCAACGGGACAGATGGAATGAGCAGTTCTTC
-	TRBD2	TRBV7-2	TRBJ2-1	CASSPGGGQSYNEQFF	TGTGCCAGCAGCCCGGGGGGGGGCCAGTCCTACAATGAGCAGTTCTTC
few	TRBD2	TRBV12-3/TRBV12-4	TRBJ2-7	CASSLSWAGGYEQYF	TGTGCCAGCAGTTTATCCTGGGCGGGGGGTTACGAGCAGTACTTC
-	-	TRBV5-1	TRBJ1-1	CASSKGLDTEAFF	TGCGCCAGCAGCAAGGGATTGGACACTGAAGCTTTCTTT
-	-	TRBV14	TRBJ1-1	CASSQRETHTEAFF	TGTGCCAGCAGCCAGCGAGAAACCCACACTGAAGCTTTCTTT
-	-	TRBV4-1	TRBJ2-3	CASSLGASVSTDTQYF	TGCGCCAGCAGCCTCGGGGCTAGCGTTAGCACAGATACGCAGTATTTT
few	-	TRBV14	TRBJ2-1	CASSPTTPRYRSYNEQFF	TGTGCCAGCAGCCCCACCACTCCCAGATACCGTTCCTACAATGAGCAGTTCTTC
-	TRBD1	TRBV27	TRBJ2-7	CASGTHRGDYEQYF	TGTGCCAGCGGCACGCACAGGGGCGACTACGAGCAGTACTTC
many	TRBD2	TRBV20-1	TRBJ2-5	CSALRGTSGGQETQYF	TGCAGTGCCTTACGGGGGACTAGCGGGGGGCAAGAGACCCAGTACTTC
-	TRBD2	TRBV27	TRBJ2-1	CASQRGSSYNEQFF	TGTGCCAGCCAGCGGGGGAGCTCCTACAATGAGCAGTTCTTC
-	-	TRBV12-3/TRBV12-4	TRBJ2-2	CASSWAAGTYTGELFF	TGTGCCAGCAGTTGGGCAGCCGGGACTTACACCGGGGAGCTGTTTTTT
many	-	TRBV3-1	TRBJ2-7	CASSQVPLGEASYEQYF	TGTGCCAGCAGCCAAGTGCCCCTCGGGGAGGCATCCTACGAGCAGTACTTC
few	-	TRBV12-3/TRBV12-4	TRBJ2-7	CASSTLVGNEQYF	TGTGCCAGCAGCACTCTAGTTGGTAATGAGCAGTACTTC
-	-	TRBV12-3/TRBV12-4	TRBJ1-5	CASSREGYNQPQHF	TGTGCCAGCAGCCGGGAAGGCTACAATCAGCCCCAGCATTTT
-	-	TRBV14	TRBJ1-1	CASNRQLNTEAFF	TGTGCCAGCAACAGACAGCTGAACACTGAAGCTTTCTTT
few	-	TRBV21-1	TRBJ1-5	CASSNGQPQHF	TGTGCCAGCAGCAACGGGCAGCCCCAGCATTTT
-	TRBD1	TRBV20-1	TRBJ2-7	CSARETMTGGDEQYF	TGCAGTGCTAGAGAGACGATGACAGGGGGGGACGAGCAGTACTTC
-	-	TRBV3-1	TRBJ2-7	CTSSQGRGPYEQYF	TGTACCAGCAGCCAAGGGAGGGGGCCCTACGAGCAGTACTTC
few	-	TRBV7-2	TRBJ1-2	CASSAHLPPKMNYGYTF	TGTGCCAGCAGCGCCCATTTACCCCCGAAGATGAACTATGGCTACACCTTC
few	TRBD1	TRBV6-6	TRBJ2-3	CASRRTGRTDTQYF	TGTGCCAGCAGAAGGACAGGGAGAACAGATACGCAGTATTTT
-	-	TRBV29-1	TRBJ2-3	CSVDSGLDGTQYF	TGCAGCGTTGACTCGGGACTCGATGGTACGCAGTATTTT
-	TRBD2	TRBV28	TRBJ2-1	CASSLNGGASDEQFF	TGTGCCAGCAGTTTAAACGGGGGGGCTAGTGATGAGCAGTTCTTC
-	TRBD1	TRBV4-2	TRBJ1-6	CASSMPGRGNSPLHF	TGTGCCAGCAGCATGCCAGGCAGGGGGAATTCACCCCTCCACTTT
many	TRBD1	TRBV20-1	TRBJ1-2	CGSRDSPNYGYTF	TGCGGTTCCCGGGACAGCCCTAACTATGGCTACACCTTC
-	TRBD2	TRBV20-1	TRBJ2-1	CSAHSGGEQFF	TGCAGTGCTCATAGCGGGGGGGAGCAGTTCTTC
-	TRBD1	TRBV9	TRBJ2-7	CASSVLGTGAHEQYF	TGTGCCAGCAGCGTCCTCGGGACAGGGGCTCACGAGCAGTACTTC
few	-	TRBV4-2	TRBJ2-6	CASSVGGGSSGANVLTF	TGTGCCAGCAGCGTAGGGGGGGGTAGCTCTGGGGCCAACGTCCTGACTTTC
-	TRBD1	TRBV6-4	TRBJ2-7	CASSKRTGVYNEQYF	TGTGCCAGCAGTAAGAGGACAGGGGTTTACAATGAGCAGTACTTC
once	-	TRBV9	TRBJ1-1	CASSPRDGYTEAFF	TGTGCCAGCAGCCCGAGGGACGGATACACTGAAGCTTTCTTT
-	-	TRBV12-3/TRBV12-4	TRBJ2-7	CASRRVPIGEQYF	TGTGCCAGCAGGCGGGTCCCGATAGGGGAGCAGTACTTC
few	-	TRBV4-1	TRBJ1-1	CASSQVGAGTEAFF	TGCGCCAGCAGCCAAGTCGGGGCTGGCACTGAAGCTTTCTTT
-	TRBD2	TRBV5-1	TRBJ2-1	CASSSTSGFSYNEQFF	TGCGCCAGCAGCTCGACTAGCGGGTTTTCCTACAATGAGCAGTTCTTC
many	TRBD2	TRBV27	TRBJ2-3	CASFPAGGRTDTQYF	TGTGCCAGCTTCCCGGCGGGGGGACGCACAGATACGCAGTATTTT
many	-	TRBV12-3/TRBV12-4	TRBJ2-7	CASSPDQYYEQYF	TGTGCCAGCAGTCCGGACCAGTACTACGAGCAGTACTTC
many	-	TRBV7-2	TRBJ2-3	CASSPAGDTQYF	TGTGCCAGCAGTCCCGCCGGGGATACGCAGTATTTT
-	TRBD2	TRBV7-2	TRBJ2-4	CASSFPGGGQYF	TGTGCCAGCAGCTTTCCGGGCGGGGGGCAGTACTTC
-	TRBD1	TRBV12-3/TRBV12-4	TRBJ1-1	CASSGWTGATEAFF	TGTGCCAGCAGTGGATGGACAGGGGCGACTGAAGCTTTCTTT
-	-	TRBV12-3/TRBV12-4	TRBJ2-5	CASSPNGLSQETQYF	TGTGCCAGCAGTCCGAACGGACTCAGTCAAGAGACCCAGTACTTC
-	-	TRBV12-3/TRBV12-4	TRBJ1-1	CASIVGGGTEAFF	TGTGCCAGCATTGTAGGGGGGGGCACTGAAGCTTTCTTT
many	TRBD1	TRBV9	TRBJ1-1	CASSRDRDTEAFF	TGTGCCAGCAGCCGGGACAGAGACACTGAAGCTTTCTTT
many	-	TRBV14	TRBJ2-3	CASSQRSTDTQYF	TGTGCCAGCAGCCAAAGGAGCACAGATACGCAGTATTTT
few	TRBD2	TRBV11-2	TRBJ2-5	CASSLGGIRREAQYF	TGTGCCAGCAGCTTAGGAGGGATCAGGCGGGAGGCCCAGTACTTC
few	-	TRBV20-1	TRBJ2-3	CSAQGTPSGTDTQYF	TGCAGTGCGCAAGGGACACCCTCGGGCACAGATACGCAGTATTTT
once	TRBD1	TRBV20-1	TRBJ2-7	CSVRGQGKSYEQYF	TGCAGTGTTAGAGGACAGGGTAAATCCTACGAGCAGTACTTC
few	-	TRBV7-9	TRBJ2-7	CASSFRGPNSSYEQYF	TGTGCCAGCAGCTTTCGGGGCCCTAATAGCTCCTACGAGCAGTACTTC
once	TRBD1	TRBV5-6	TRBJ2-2	CASSSGTAGFANTGELFF	TGTGCCAGCAGCTCCGGGACAGCCGGGTTCGCGAACACCGGGGAGCTGTTTTTT
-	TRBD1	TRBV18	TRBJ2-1	CASSPRTGGFDEQFF	TGTGCCAGCTCACCCAGGACAGGGGGCTTTGATGAGCAGTTCTTC
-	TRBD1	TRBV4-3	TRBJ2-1	CASSQRQGASHNEQFF	TGCGCCAGCAGCCAGAGACAGGGGGCGTCTCACAATGAGCAGTTCTTC
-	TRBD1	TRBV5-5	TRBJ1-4	CASSQTGGTNEKLFF	TGTGCCAGCAGCCAGACAGGGGGGACTAATGAAAAACTGTTTTTT
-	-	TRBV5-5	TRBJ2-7	CASSFRRGSNEQYF	TGTGCCAGCAGCTTCAGAAGGGGCTCCAACGAGCAGTACTTC
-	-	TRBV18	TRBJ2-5	CASSPGAEETQYF	TGTGCCAGCTCACCTGGGGCGGAAGAGACCCAGTACTTC
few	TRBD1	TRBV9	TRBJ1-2	CASSVQTGSNYGYTF	TGTGCCAGCAGCGTTCAGACAGGGTCTAACTATGGCTACACCTTC
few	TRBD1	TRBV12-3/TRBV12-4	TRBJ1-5	CASNDRGFPNQPQHF	TGTGCCAGCAACGACAGGGGCTTCCCCAATCAGCCCCAGCATTTT
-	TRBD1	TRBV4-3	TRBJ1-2	CASSQEKGQGALYGYTF	TGCGCCAGCAGCCAAGAAAAGGGGCAGGGGGCTCTCTATGGCTACACCTTC
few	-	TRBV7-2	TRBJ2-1	CASRGSEQFF	TGTGCCAGTCGGGGGTCTGAGCAGTTCTTC
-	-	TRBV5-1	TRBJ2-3	CASSTRPPGDTQYF	TGCGCCAGCAGCACGAGGCCACCAGGCGATACGCAGTATTTT